This TCR beta chain originates from a study of identical twins. Germline CDR1 SGHTA, CDR2 FQGTGA. There are 13 residues in the CDR3. Trimming shortened V by 6 bases and J by 2 bases, and 9 bases separated the two germline ends. TCRdb redid the calling of the 5' RACE reads with MiXCR, one entry per CDR3 protein. The repertoire holds more than 250,000 distinct CDR3 sequences, with approximately 8% as singletons. This clonotype turned up a few times. In addition, the sample was reused for a study of yellow fever vaccine responses in identical twins.

The source of this sequence is a woman between 18 and 29 years old in good health. This rearrangement joins TRBV7-3 to TRBJ2-3; D is undetermined. Sequencing was performed on memory (CD45RO+) T cells sorted from blood. DNA for the CDR3: TGTGCCAGCAGATTAGGGCTCACAGATACGCAGTATTTT. Protein: CASRLGLTDTQYF.